This T cell receptor beta chain emerged from a study of blood T cell repertoires in COVID-19. Whole-study context: Acute and convalescent COVID-19 specimens originated in the United States, Italy and Spain.

The count of this clone is one. Produced via immunoSEQ multiplex PCR; TCRdb's table is partial and in-frame only. Found here are under 80,000 clones, approximately 87% of them singletons; the top ten hold roughly 15%. V lost 0 bases, J lost 8 bases, and 10 bases stayed unmatched. Germline CDR1 SGDLS, CDR2 YYNGEE. This CDR3 has 15 residues. This chain connects TRBV9 to TRBJ1-2, with 7 nucleotides matching TRBD1. This receptor was taken from an elderly man in a cohort sampled during active COVID-19. Specimen: peripheral blood. DNA for the CDR3: TGTGCCAGCAGCGTAGAGTCTCAGGGGGGCGAGGGCTACACCTTC. It codes for CASSVESQGGEGYTF.